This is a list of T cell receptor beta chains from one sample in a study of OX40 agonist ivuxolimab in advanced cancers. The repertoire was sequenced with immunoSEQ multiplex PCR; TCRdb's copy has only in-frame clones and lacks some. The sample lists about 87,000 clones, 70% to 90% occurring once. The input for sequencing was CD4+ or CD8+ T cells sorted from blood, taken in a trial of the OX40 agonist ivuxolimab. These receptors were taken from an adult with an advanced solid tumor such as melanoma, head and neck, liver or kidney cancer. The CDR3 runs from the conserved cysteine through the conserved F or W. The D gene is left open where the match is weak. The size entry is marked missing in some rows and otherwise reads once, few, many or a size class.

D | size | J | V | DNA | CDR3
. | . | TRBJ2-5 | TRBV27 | TGTGCCAGCAGTTTATCGAGGGGTAAACAAGAGACCCAGTACTTC | CASSLSRGKQETQYF
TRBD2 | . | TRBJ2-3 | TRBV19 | TGTGCCAGTAGTATAGATGGGAGCGGGGGGGCATATACGCAGTATTTT | CASSIDGSGGAYTQYF
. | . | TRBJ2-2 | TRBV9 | TGTGCCAGCAGCGTAGACAGTTCGAACACCGGGGAGCTGTTTTTT | CASSVDSSNTGELFF
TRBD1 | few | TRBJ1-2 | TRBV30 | TGTGCCTGGAGGACAGGGGGCTACTATGGCTACACCTTC | CAWRTGGYYGYTF
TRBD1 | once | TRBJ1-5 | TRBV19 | TGTGCCAGTAGCCGCGGACAGGGCAACAATCAGCCCCAGCATTTT | CASSRGQGNNQPQHF
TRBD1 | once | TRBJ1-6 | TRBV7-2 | TGTGCCAGCAGCTTAGGGTTCGGGACAGGGGCCCTCTGGCCCCTCCACTTT | CASSLGFGTGALWPLHF
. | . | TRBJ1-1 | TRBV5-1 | TGCGCCAGCAGCTTGGACCCAGCGAACACTGAAGCTTTCTTT | CASSLDPANTEAFF
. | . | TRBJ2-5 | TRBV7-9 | TGTGCCAGCAGCTTAGCGCGACAGAACCAAGAGACCCAGTACTTC | CASSLARQNQETQYF
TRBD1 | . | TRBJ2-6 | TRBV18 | TGTGCCAGCTCACCGAACGGACAGGGTTATGGGGCCAACGTCCTGACTTTC | CASSPNGQGYGANVLTF
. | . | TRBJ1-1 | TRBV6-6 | TGTGCCAGCAGTTACCCGTTCGCGGCTGAAGCTTTCTTT | CASSYPFAAEAFF
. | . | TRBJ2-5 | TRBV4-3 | TGCGCCAGCAGCCAAGGGGACCAAGAGACCCAGTACTTC | CASSQGDQETQYF
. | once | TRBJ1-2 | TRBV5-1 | TGCGCCAGCGGGGTAAGGGAAGGGAGTGGCTACACCTTC | CASGVREGSGYTF
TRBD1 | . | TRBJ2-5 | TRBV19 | TGTGCCAGTAGTAGGGGGACAGGGGAGGAGACCCAGTACTTC | CASSRGTGEETQYF
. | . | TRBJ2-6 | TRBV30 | TGTGCCTGGAGTGCTGACAAGGGGAAAATCTTTTCTGGGGCCAACGTCCTGACTTTC | CAWSADKGKIFSGANVLTF
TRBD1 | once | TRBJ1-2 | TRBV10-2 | TGCGCCAGCAGTTTAGGGCAGGGGGCCAACTATGGCTACACCTTC | CASSLGQGANYGYTF
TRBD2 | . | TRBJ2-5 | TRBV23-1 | TGCGCCAGCAGCCACCGGGCTACTGGACTAGACCAAGAGACCCAGTACTTC | CASSHRATGLDQETQYF
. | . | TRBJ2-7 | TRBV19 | TGTGCCAGTCGGGGGGCTAGCTCCTACGAGCAGTACTTC | CASRGASSYEQYF
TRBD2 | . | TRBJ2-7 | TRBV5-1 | TGCGCCAGCAGCGGGTTAGGGACTAGCGGGTCCTACGAGCAGTACTTC | CASSGLGTSGSYEQYF
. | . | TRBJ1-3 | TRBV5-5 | TGTGCCAGCAGCTTGGCAGAACACTCTGGAAACACCATATATTTT | CASSLAEHSGNTIYF
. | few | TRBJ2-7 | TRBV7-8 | TGTGCCAGCGGGCCTAGGGGGGGGTACGAGCAGTACTTC | CASGPRGGYEQYF
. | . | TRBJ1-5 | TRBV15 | TGTGCCACCAGCAAAGCGAGACAGGCGTATCAGCCCCAGCATTTT | CATSKARQAYQPQHF
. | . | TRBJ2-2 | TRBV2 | TGTGCCAGCAGTGAAGTAAGAGGAGACACCGGGGAGCTGTTTTTT | CASSEVRGDTGELFF
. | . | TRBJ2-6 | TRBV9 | TGTGCCAGCAGCGTAGCGCCGGGGTTCTCTGGGGCCAACGTCCTGACTTTC | CASSVAPGFSGANVLTF
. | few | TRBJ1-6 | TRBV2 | TGTGCCAGCAGTGAAGGGAGGGATTCACCCCTCCACTTT | CASSEGRDSPLHF
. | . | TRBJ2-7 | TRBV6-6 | TGTGCCAGCAGTTACTCGAATACAGGGCAAGGGGGGGAGCAGTACTTC | CASSYSNTGQGGEQYF
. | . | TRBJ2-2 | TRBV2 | TGTGCCAGCAGAAGGGAAGTCGGGGAGCTGTTTTTT | CASRREVGELFF
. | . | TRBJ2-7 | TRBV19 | TGTGCCAGTAGCTCTCTACTGGGGAACTACGAGCAGTACTTC | CASSSLLGNYEQYF
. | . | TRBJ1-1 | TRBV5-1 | TGCGCCAGCAGCCCGGGGTGGGGAGACACTGAAGCTTTCTTT | CASSPGWGDTEAFF
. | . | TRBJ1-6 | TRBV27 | TGTGCCAGCAGTTCGGACAGCCCTAATTCACCCCTCCACTTT | CASSSDSPNSPLHF
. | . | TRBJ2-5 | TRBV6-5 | TGTGCCAGCAGCCTTGGGACGGCCCAAGAGACCCAGTACTTC | CASSLGTAQETQYF
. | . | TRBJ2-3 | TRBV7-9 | TGTGCCAGCAGCTTGAACAGGGCCAGCACAGATACGCAGTATTTT | CASSLNRASTDTQYF
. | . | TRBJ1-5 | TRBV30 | TGTGCCTACTCCGGGACAAATAGCAATCAGCCCCAGCATTTT | CAYSGTNSNQPQHF
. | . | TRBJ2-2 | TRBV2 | TGTGCCAGCAGTGAATTAATTAGCTCTTCCACCGGGGAGCTGTTTTTT | CASSELISSSTGELFF
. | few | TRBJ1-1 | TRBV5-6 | TGTGCCAGCAGCTTGTTATTCCCAAGAAGGACTGAAGCTTTCTTT | CASSLLFPRRTEAFF
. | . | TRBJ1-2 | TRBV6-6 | . | CASILAGGYGYTF
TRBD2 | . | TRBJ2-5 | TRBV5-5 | TGTGCCAGCAGCCCGGGACTAGCGGAGACCCAGTACTTC | CASSPGLAETQYF
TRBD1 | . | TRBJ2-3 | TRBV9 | TGTGCCAGCAGCTCCCGGGGGGACAGGGGCACAGATACGCAGTATTTT | CASSSRGDRGTDTQYF